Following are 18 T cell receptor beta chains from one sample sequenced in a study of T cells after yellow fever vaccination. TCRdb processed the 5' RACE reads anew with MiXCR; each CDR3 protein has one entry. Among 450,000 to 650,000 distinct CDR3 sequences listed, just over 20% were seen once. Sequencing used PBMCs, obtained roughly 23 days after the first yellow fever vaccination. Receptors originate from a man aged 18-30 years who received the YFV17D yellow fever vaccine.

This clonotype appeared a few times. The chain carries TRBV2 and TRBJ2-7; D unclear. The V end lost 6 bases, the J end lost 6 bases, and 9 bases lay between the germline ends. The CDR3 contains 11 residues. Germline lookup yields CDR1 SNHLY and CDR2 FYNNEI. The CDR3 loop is CASRLGLEQYF. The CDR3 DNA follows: TGTGCCAGCAGGTTGGGCCTCGAGCAGTACTTC. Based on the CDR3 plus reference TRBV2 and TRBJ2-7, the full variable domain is EPEVTQTPSHQVTQMGQEVILRCVPISNHLYFYWYRQILGQKVEFLVSFYNNEISEKSEIFDDQFSVERPDGSNFTLKIRSTKLEDSAMYFCASRLGLEQYFGPGTRLTVT.

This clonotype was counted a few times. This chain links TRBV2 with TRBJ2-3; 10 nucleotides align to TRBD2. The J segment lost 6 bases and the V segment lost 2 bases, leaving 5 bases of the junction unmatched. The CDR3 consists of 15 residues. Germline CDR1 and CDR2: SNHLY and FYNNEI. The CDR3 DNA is TGTGCCAGCAGTGAACTAGCGGGGGTGGCTGATACGCAGTATTTT. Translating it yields CASSELAGVADTQYF.

CDR3: CASSTGTSRETQYF. CDR3 DNA sequence: TGTGCCAGCAGCACCGGGACTAGTCGAGAGACCCAGTACTTC. The J gene is TRBJ2-5, the V gene TRBV7-2; 8 bases are shared with TRBD2. CDR1 SGHTA and CDR2 FQGNSA come from the germline V gene. Germline trimming cut 5 bases from V and 4 bases from J; bases unmatched to any gene: 6. CDR3 length: 14 residues.

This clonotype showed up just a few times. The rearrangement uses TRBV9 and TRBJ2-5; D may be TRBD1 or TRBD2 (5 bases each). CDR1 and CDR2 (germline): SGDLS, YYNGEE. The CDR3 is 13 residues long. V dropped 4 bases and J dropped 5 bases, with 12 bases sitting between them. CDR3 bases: TGTGCCAGCAGCTCCGGGTGGGGGGAGACCCAGTACTTC. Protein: CASSSGWGETQYF. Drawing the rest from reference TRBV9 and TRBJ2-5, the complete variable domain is DSGVTQTPKHLITATGQRVTLRCSPRSGDLSVYWYQQSLDQGLQFLIQYYNGEERAKGNILERFSAQQFPDLHSELNLSSLELGDSALYFCASSSGWGETQYFGPGTRLLVL.

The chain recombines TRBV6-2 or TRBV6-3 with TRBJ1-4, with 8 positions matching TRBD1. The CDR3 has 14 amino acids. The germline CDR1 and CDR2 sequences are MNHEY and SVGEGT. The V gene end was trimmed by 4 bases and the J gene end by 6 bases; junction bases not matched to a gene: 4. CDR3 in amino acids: CASSSGQAHEKLFF. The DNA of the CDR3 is TGTGCCAGCAGTTCGGGACAGGCGCATGAAAAACTGTTTTTT.

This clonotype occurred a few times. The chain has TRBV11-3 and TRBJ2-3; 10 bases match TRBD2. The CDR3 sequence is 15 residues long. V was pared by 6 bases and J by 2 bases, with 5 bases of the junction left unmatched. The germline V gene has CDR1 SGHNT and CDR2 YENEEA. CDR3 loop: CASSGGLASTDTQYF. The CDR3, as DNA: TGTGCCAGCAGTGGGGGACTAGCGTCCACAGATACGCAGTATTTT.

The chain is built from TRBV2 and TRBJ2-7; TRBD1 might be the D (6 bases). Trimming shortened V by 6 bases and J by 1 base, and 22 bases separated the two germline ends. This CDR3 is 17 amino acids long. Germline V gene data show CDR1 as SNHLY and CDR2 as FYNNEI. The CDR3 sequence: CASRDPYLDRRSYEQYF. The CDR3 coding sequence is TGTGCCAGCAGAGACCCGTACCTAGACAGGAGATCCTACGAGCAGTACTTC.

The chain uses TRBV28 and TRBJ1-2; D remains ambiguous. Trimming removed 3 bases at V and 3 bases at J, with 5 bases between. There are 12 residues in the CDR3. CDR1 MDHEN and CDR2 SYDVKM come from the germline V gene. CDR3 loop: CASSLAHYGYTF. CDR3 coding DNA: TGTGCCAGCAGTTTGGCCCACTATGGCTACACCTTC.

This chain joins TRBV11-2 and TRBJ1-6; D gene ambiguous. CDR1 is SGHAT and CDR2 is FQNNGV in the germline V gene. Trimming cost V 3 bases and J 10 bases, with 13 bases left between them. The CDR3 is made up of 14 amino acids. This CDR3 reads CASSLQKSPSPLHF. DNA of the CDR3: TGTGCCAGCAGCTTGCAGAAATCGCCCTCACCCCTCCACTTT.

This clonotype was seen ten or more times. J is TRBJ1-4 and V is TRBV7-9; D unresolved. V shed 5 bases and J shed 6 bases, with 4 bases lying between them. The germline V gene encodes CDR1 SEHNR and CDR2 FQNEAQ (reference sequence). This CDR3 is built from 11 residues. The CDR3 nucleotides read TGTGCCAGCAGCACCCATGAAAAACTGTTTTTT. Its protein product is CASSTHEKLFF.

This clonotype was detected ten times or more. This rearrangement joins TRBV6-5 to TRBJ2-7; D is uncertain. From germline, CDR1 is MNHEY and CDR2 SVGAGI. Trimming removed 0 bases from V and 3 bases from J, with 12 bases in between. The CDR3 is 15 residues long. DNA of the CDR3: TGTGCCAGCAGTTACTCGGGTATAGCCGTCTACGAGCAGTACTTC. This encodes CASSYSGIAVYEQYF.

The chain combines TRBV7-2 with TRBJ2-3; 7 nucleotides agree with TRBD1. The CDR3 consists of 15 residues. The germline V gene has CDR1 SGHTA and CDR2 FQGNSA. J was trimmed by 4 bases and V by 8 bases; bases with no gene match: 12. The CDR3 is CASRRRTGVSDTQYF. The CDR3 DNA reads TGTGCCAGCCGAAGGAGGACAGGAGTATCAGATACGCAGTATTTT.

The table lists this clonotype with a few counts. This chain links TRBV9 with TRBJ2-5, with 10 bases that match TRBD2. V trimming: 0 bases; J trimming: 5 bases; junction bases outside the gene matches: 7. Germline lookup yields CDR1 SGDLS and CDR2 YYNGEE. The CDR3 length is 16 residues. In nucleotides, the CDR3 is TGTGCCAGCAGCGTAGGTCCTAGCGGGGGCGGGGAGACCCAGTACTTC. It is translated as CASSVGPSGGGETQYF.

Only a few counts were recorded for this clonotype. This CDR3 reads CASSQDRFVGNEQFF. CDR3 bases: TGTGCCAGCAGCCAAGATCGCTTCGTAGGTAATGAGCAGTTCTTC. The rearrangement joins TRBV4-2 to TRBJ2-1; no definite D call. The CDR3 sequence is 15 residues long. V lost 0 bases and J lost 7, with 13 bases in between. Germline CDR1 and CDR2: LGHNA and YNFKEQ.

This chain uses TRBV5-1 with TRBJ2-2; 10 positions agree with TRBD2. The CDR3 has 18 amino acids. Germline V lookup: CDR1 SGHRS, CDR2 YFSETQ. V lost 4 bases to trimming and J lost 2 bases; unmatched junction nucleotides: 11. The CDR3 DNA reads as TGCGCCAGCAGCCACTACCCGACTAGCGGGCGAAACACCGGGGAGCTGTTTTTT. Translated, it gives CASSHYPTSGRNTGELFF. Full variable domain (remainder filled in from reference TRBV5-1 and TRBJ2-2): KAGVTQTPRYLIKTRGQQVTLSCSPISGHRSVSWYQQTPGQGLQFLFEYFSETQRNKGNFPGRFSGRQFSNSRSEMNVSTLELGDSALYLCASSHYPTSGRNTGELFFGEGSRLTVL.

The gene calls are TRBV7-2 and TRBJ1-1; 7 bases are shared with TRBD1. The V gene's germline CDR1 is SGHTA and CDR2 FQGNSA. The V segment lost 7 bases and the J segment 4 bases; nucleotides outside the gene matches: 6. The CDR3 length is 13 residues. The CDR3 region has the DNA TGTGCCAGCACCCCGACAGGGAGCACTGAAGCTTTCTTT. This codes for CASTPTGSTEAFF.

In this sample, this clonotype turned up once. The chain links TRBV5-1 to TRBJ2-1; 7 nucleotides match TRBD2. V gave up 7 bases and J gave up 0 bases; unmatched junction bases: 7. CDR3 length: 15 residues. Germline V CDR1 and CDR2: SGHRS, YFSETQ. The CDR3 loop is CASGAAGSSYNEQFF. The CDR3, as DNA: TGCGCCAGCGGCGCAGCGGGGAGCTCCTACAATGAGCAGTTCTTC.

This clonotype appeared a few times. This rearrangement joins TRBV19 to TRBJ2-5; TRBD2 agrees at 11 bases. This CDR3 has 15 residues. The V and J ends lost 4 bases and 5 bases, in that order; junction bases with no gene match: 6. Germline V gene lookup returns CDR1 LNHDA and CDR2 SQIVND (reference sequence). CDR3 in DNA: TGTGCCAGTAGTACCGGGACTAGCGGTGTTGAGACCCAGTACTTC. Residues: CASSTGTSGVETQYF.